This T cell receptor (beta chain) originates from a study of blood T cell repertoires in COVID-19. As for the study in general: COVID-19 samples, acute and convalescent, were from the United States, Italy and Spain.

Original handling: For nucleated cells, counts were estimated from reference gene primer amplification. Clones were read by immunoSEQ multiplex PCR, and TCRdb kept only the in-frame ones, dropping some. V, J and clone size derive from that table, while D and trimming were established from the DNA sequence. Altogether about 74,000 clones are present, just under 85% being singletons, with the ten largest covering over 35%. CDR3 length: 12 amino acids. Looked up from germline, CDR1 is MDHEN and CDR2 is SYDVKM. Trimming left V 8 bases short and J 8 bases short, with 12 bases between. The TCR was taken from a man in his sixties or seventies with acute or convalescent COVID-19. The sequenced material came from peripheral blood. The rearrangement uses TRBV28 and TRBJ1-4, with D perhaps matching TRBD1 (5 bases). CDR3 in DNA: TGTGCCAGCCATGGGGCAGGGGAAAAACTGTTTTTT. Translating gives CASHGAGEKLFF.